This entry is about one T cell receptor beta chain. Its antigen is not identified. The germline gives CDR1 SGHDT, CDR2 YYEEEE. Trimming cost V 4 bases and J 0 bases, with 10 bases left between them. There are 14 residues in the CDR3. As to time point: pre-sensitization, week 0. Treatment noted: therapeutic diphenylcyclopropenone sensitization with weekly scalp DPC. This sample was included in a study of human T cells and chemical hapten exposure. The overall study: TCR yields per sample varied, mainly owing to small pooled library volume differences.

Study-wide points: It should be noted that donors had alopecia, so their immune response may differ from healthy people's.

Library construction involved attaching unique molecular identifiers to individual cDNA molecules, which allowed quantitative, reproducible TCR counting. MiXCR, applied by TCRdb to the RACE reads, yields one record per CDR3 protein. Altogether more than 250,000 distinct CDR3 sequences are present, 7.5% to 10% being singletons, with the ten largest covering approximately 2.3%. The receptor was isolated from a woman aged 40 to 49 with alopecia areata. Some clones in this sample may be carry-over from other donors' samples. The rearrangement joins TRBV5-6 to TRBJ2-5; maybe TRBD2 (7 bases). The sequencing used whole blood, collected in connection with sensitization to the hapten diphenylcyclopropenone (DPC). CDR3 nucleotides: TGTGCCAGCAGCGGGGGGGCGAACCAAGAGACCCAGTACTTC. It codes for CASSGGANQETQYF.